The 7 T cell receptor beta chains given below trace back to one sample, sequenced in a study of shared clonotypes between healthy human individuals. The assay was immunoSEQ multiplex PCR, and TCRdb's table has in-frame clones only and misses some. The sample lists 2 million to 2.5 million clones; about 94% were seen once. Sequenced: naive CD4+ T cells sorted from blood. Stated subset: CD45RA+ positively selected. The receptors were gathered from a man between 18 and 35 years old in good health.

The V call is TRBV27, the J call TRBJ2-1; 10 bases are a match to TRBD2. CDR1 is MNHEY, CDR2 SMNVEV, per germline (reference sequence). This CDR3 has 13 amino acids. Trimming took 6 bases from V and 10 from J; bases not matched to a gene: 6. CDR3 in DNA: TGTGCCAGCAGGCCGCTAGCGGGAGACGAGCAGTTCTTC. It yields the protein CASRPLAGDEQFF.

The genes are TRBV6-1 and TRBJ2-7; 7 nucleotides align to TRBD1. Germline values: CDR1 MNHNS, CDR2 SASEGT. CDR3 length: 12 residues. Trimming took 3 bases from V and 6 from J; bases not matched to a gene: 2. This chain's CDR3 is CASSETGLEQYF. The CDR3 nucleotides are TGTGCCAGCAGTGAGACAGGGCTCGAGCAGTACTTC.

This sequence joins TRBV6-1 and TRBJ1-3; the D is unclear. Germline CDR1 is MNHNS and CDR2 is SASEGT. The CDR3 has 16 residues. Trimming took 0 bases from V and 0 from J, leaving 9 bases between them. This chain's CDR3 is CASSEAVLGSGNTIYF. CDR3 DNA: TGTGCCAGCAGTGAAGCGGTCCTCGGCTCTGGAAACACCATATATTTT.

This sequence joins TRBV29-1 and TRBJ2-5; D is perhaps TRBD1 (5 bases). Germline V gives CDR1 SQVTM, CDR2 ANQGSEA. Between the trimmed V and J ends, which lost 5 bases and 5 bases, there was a span of 12 bases. The CDR3 extends over 12 amino acids. CDR3 residues: CSVQGFGETQYF. The CDR3 nucleotides are TGCAGCGTTCAGGGATTCGGGGAGACCCAGTACTTC.

The chain recombines TRBV19 with TRBJ2-6; D remains ambiguous. The CDR3 has 14 amino acids. V dropped 4 bases and J dropped 2 bases, with 6 bases sitting between them. Per germline, CDR1 LNHDA and CDR2 SQIVND (reference sequence). The CDR3 nucleotides are TGTGCCAGTAGTAGGGATACTGGGGCCAACGTCCTGACTTTC. Its translation: CASSRDTGANVLTF.

The chain recombines TRBV6-5 with TRBJ2-7; 10 nucleotides line up with TRBD2. CDR3 length: 14 residues. Germline V gene lookup returns CDR1 MNHEY and CDR2 SVGAGI. The junction had 5 bases not matched to a gene; V was cut back by 6 bases and J by 3 bases. The CDR3 region is CASSRTSGFYEQYF. CDR3 nucleotides: TGTGCCAGCAGCCGGACTAGCGGCTTCTACGAGCAGTACTTC.

The chain couples TRBV5-1 to TRBJ2-7; 11 nucleotides match TRBD2. Germline CDR1 is SGHRS and CDR2 is YFSETQ. With 4 bases clipped from V and 1 base from J, the junction kept 16 bases outside the gene matches. This CDR3 is 19 amino acids long. CDR3 nucleotides: TGCGCCAGCAGCGCAACCACTAGCGGGAGTTTTAAAGGATCCTACGAGCAGTACTTC. It codes for CASSATTSGSFKGSYEQYF.